This is a list of T cell receptor beta chains from one sample in a study of blood T cell repertoires in COVID-19. The protocol was immunoSEQ multiplex PCR, while the TCRdb copy is restricted to in-frame clones and leaves out a portion. The table has 150,000 to 200,000 clones, 82% seen once. Sequenced material: PBMCs or T cells enriched from blood (not recorded which). The receptors shown here come from a woman in her fifties or sixties with acute COVID-19. The CDR3 runs from the conserved cysteine through the conserved F or W. D genes are given only for firm matches. Rows may omit the clone size; those that give it use once, few, many or a size class.

d_call	clone_size	j_call	v_call	cdr3_length	cdr3_nt	cdr3_aa
TRBD2	-	TRBJ2-1	TRBV10-1	16	TGCGCCAGCAGTGAGTCGATCGGGGGGGGGTACAATGAGCAGTTCTTC	CASSESIGGGYNEQFF
TRBD2	-	TRBJ2-7	TRBV11-2	15	TGTGCCAGCAGCCTGAACGCGGGAGACCCCTCCGAGCAGTACTTC	CASSLNAGDPSEQYF
-	once	TRBJ2-5	TRBV14	14	TGTGCCAGCAGCCAAGATGGAGGAAGACAGACCCAGTACTTC	CASSQDGGRQTQYF
-	-	TRBJ2-5	TRBV7-8	13	TGTGCCAGCAGCTCCACGGGTAGGGAGACCCAGTACTTC	CASSSTGRETQYF
-	-	TRBJ2-5	TRBV7-2	15	TGTGCCAGCAGCCTTACGGGATCCGGCGGAGAGACCCAGTACTTC	CASSLTGSGGETQYF
-	-	TRBJ2-5	TRBV4-1	12	TGCGCCCGGAACAGGTCCGCCGAGACCCAGTACTTC	CARNRSAETQYF
-	-	TRBJ2-7	TRBV4-1	15	TGCGCCAGCAGCCAGATGGCCGGGACAAATTACGAGCAGTACTTC	CASSQMAGTNYEQYF
-	once	TRBJ1-6	TRBV3-1/TRBV3-2	12	TGTGCCAGCAGCCCGGGACATCCACCCCTCCACTTT	CASSPGHPPLHF
TRBD2	-	TRBJ2-1	TRBV7-2	14	TGTGCCAGCAGCCCTAGCGGGGAATACAATGAGCAGTTCTTC	CASSPSGEYNEQFF
-	-	TRBJ2-1	TRBV10-3	16	TGTGCCATCAGTGAGCAGGGGTCGAGCTCCTACAATGAGCAGTTCTTC	CAISEQGSSSYNEQFF
TRBD2	-	TRBJ2-1	TRBV7-2	15	TGTGCCAGCAGCTTAATGGCGGGAGGGCCTAGGGAGCAGTTCTTC	CASSLMAGGPREQFF
TRBD1	once	TRBJ2-7	TRBV5-1	15	TGCGCCAGCAGCTGGACCGGGACAGGATCCTACGAGCAGTACTTC	CASSWTGTGSYEQYF
TRBD1	-	TRBJ1-2	TRBV5-1	12	TGCGCCAGCACCCGGGACAGCTATGGCTACACCTTC	CASTRDSYGYTF
TRBD2	-	TRBJ2-5	TRBV15	15	TGTGCCACCAGCAGAGATCGGGGACTATACGAGACCCAGTACTTC	CATSRDRGLYETQYF
TRBD1	once	TRBJ1-6	TRBV6-5	16	TGTGCCAGCAGTTACGGAGTGGGACAGGGTGTTGATTCCCTCCACTTT	CASSYGVGQGVDSLHF
-	-	TRBJ2-5	TRBV5-1	15	TGCGCCAGCAACCAACGGAGCGGGCCTCAAGAGACCCAGTACTTC	CASNQRSGPQETQYF
TRBD2	-	TRBJ2-5	TRBV2	17	TGTGCCAGCAGTATCGCTATAGCGGGGGGAACAAAAGAGACCCAGTACTTC	CASSIAIAGGTKETQYF
-	-	TRBJ1-5	TRBV28	14	TGTGCCAGCGGGTCCGGCAGGGTAGATCAGCCCCAGCATTTT	CASGSGRVDQPQHF
-	-	TRBJ2-1	TRBV9	13	TGTGCCAGCAGCGTAGCACAGTACAATGAGCAGTTCTTC	CASSVAQYNEQFF
TRBD1	few	TRBJ1-2	TRBV5-8	17	TGTGCCAGCAGCTTCTCCGGGACAGGGGGTGTGGACTATGGCTACACCTTC	CASSFSGTGGVDYGYTF
-	-	TRBJ1-1	TRBV7-8	13	TGTGCCAGCAGCTTATCGGTAAACACTGAAGCTTTCTTT	CASSLSVNTEAFF
TRBD1	-	TRBJ2-1	TRBV4-3	16	TGCGCCAGCAGCCAAGGGTACAGGGGAGTCTACAATGAGCAGTTCTTC	CASSQGYRGVYNEQFF
-	-	TRBJ1-3	TRBV7-9	17	TGTGCCAGCAGCTTAGTATCCCCCCTAGCCTCTGGAAACACCATATATTTT	CASSLVSPLASGNTIYF
-	-	TRBJ1-4	TRBV9	14	TGTGCCAGCAGCGCCAGGACATCTAATGAAAAACTGTTTTTT	CASSARTSNEKLFF
TRBD1	-	TRBJ2-2	TRBV6-2/TRBV6-3	16	TGTGCCAGCAGCGTCAGGAGACAGGGGGACACCGGGGAGCTGTTTTTT	CASSVRRQGDTGELFF
-	few	TRBJ1-2	TRBV19	20	TGTGCCAGTAGTAAGCATGATGGCAGGGGCCGCTCCCCTCCTAACTATGGCTACACCTTC	CASSKHDGRGRSPPNYGYTF
-	-	TRBJ2-7	TRBV4-2	14	TGTGCCAGCAGCCAAGTGGGCCAGGGTGGCGAGCAGTACTTC	CASSQVGQGGEQYF
-	once	TRBJ2-2	TRBV10-1	16	TGCGCCAGCAGTGAGGTGGCAGGGGGGCGTACCGGGGAGCTGTTTTTT	CASSEVAGGRTGELFF
TRBD1	-	TRBJ1-5	TRBV30	14	TGTGCCTGGGACCGGGACAGGGTAGAACAGCCCCAGCATTTT	CAWDRDRVEQPQHF
-	-	TRBJ2-5	TRBV18	12	TGTGCCAGCTCACCTTTCCGTGAGACCCAGTACTTC	CASSPFRETQYF
-	-	TRBJ2-1	TRBV18	15	TGTGCCAGCTCACCGAATGGGGGGGCGTACAATGAGCAGTTCTTC	CASSPNGGAYNEQFF
TRBD1	-	TRBJ1-5	TRBV7-8	14	TGTGCCAGCAGCTTCGGGACAGGGCTGAGGCCCCAGCATTTT	CASSFGTGLRPQHF
TRBD2	-	TRBJ2-1	TRBV7-8	14	TGTGCCAGCAGCTTGGGAGCTAGCGGGGATGAGCAGTTCTTC	CASSLGASGDEQFF
-	-	TRBJ2-5	TRBV10-2	16	TGCGCCAGCAGTGAGTCGCAGGGGGGCGGGCGAGAGACCCAGTACTTC	CASSESQGGGRETQYF
-	-	TRBJ2-1	TRBV7-7	13	TGTGCCAGCAGCTTAGTAGCCGGCCCTGAGCAGTTCTTC	CASSLVAGPEQFF
-	-	TRBJ2-1	TRBV9	15	TGTGCCAGCAGCGTAGCAGGGGCAGAATACAATGAGCAGTTCTTC	CASSVAGAEYNEQFF
TRBD1	-	TRBJ2-5	TRBV5-1	15	TGCGCCAGCAGCTTGGGACAGGGGTACCAAGAGACCCAGTACTTC	CASSLGQGYQETQYF
TRBD2	-	TRBJ2-3	TRBV24-1	15	TGTGCCACCAGGCCTGGACTAGCGGGCACAGATACGCAGTATTTT	CATRPGLAGTDTQYF
-	many	TRBJ1-6	TRBV3-1/TRBV3-2	15	TGTGCCAGCAGGGCACGGAGCTCCTATAATTCACCCCTCCACTTT	CASRARSSYNSPLHF
TRBD1	-	TRBJ2-2	TRBV11-2	17	TGTGCCAGCAGCTTAAGCGAGGGGGCTATTAACACCGGGGAGCTGTTTTTT	CASSLSEGAINTGELFF
-	-	TRBJ2-3	TRBV9	15	TGTGCCAGCACCCGTCGAGGAGGGTCCGGGGATACGCAGTATTTT	CASTRRGGSGDTQYF
-	-	TRBJ1-5	TRBV4-3	15	TGCGCCAGCAGCCAGAGGCGCTCAGGGGCTGAGCCCCAGCATTTT	CASSQRRSGAEPQHF
-	few	TRBJ2-4	TRBV4-1	17	TGCGCCAGCAGCCAAGCCTCCGTGGAGATAGCCAAAAACATTCAGTACTTC	CASSQASVEIAKNIQYF
TRBD2	-	TRBJ2-3	TRBV3-1/TRBV3-2	12	TGTGCCAGCAGCCAAAGGGCGGGGGGCCCGTATTTT	CASSQRAGGPYF
-	few	TRBJ2-3	TRBV3-1/TRBV3-2	14	TGTGCCAGCAGCCTAGCGAGAAGCACAGATACGCAGTATTTT	CASSLARSTDTQYF
TRBD2	-	TRBJ2-5	TRBV5-6	14	TGTGCCAGCAGCTTGGCGGGGGGGTCGGAGACCCAGTACTTC	CASSLAGGSETQYF
-	-	TRBJ2-7	TRBV7-2	12	TGTGCCAGCATGTTAGATATGAACGAGCAGTACTTC	CASMLDMNEQYF
TRBD2	-	TRBJ2-5	TRBV11-2	19	TGTGCCAGCAGCTTAGGAAGGTGGGGGGGTTCGATCGCCGAAGAGACCCAGTACTTC	CASSLGRWGGSIAEETQYF
-	-	TRBJ1-3	TRBV6-1	15	TGTGCCAGCAGTGAAGGGGCTTCGGCTGGAAACACCATATATTTT	CASSEGASAGNTIYF
TRBD1	few	TRBJ2-5	TRBV25-1	16	TGTGCCAGCAGTGAAACACCGGACAGGGGAAAAGAGACCCAGTACTTC	CASSETPDRGKETQYF
-	-	TRBJ2-1	TRBV24-1	13	TGTGCCACCAGCAGGGGCTCCTACAATGAGCAGTTCTTC	CATSRGSYNEQFF